Listed below are T cell receptor beta chains from one sample, sequenced in a study of a mutant IDH1 vaccine in newly diagnosed glioma. These TCRs are of unknown antigen specificity. Method: immunoSEQ multiplex PCR; TCRdb's copy keeps in-frame clones and lacks some. The table includes 20,000 to 25,000 clones, roughly four fifths detected once. The sequencing used PBMCs, collected from a glioma patient whose treatment included an IDH1 peptide vaccine. The receptors stem from a young man with glioma. Each CDR3 is given with its conserved first and last residue. A D gene is named only where the DNA matches it firmly. Size is stated for part of the rows, as once, few or many counts, or as a class when the clone is expanded.

V: TRBV6-5
D: .
J: TRBJ1-1
size: few
DNA: TGTGCCAGCAGTTACCGGGGGTTACGGAACACTGAAGCTTTCTTT
CDR3: CASSYRGLRNTEAFF

V: TRBV20-1
D: .
J: TRBJ2-7
size: .
DNA: TGCAGTGCTAGGGGGGAGTACGAGCAGTACTTC
CDR3: CSARGEYEQYF

V: TRBV10-1
D: .
J: TRBJ2-2
size: .
DNA: TGCGCCAGCAGTGATCTCGCTAGAGACACCGGGGAGCTGTTTTTT
CDR3: CASSDLARDTGELFF

V: TRBV5-4
D: TRBD1
J: TRBJ1-1
size: medium-sized
DNA: TGTGCCAGCAGCTCGGGATCACCGGGACAGACGATGGACACTGAAGCTTTCTTT
CDR3: CASSSGSPGQTMDTEAFF

V: TRBV2
D: TRBD2
J: TRBJ2-3
size: .
DNA: TGTGCCAGCAGTCCGACTAGCGGGCGGAGCACAGATACGCAGTATTTT
CDR3: CASSPTSGRSTDTQYF

V: TRBV18
D: .
J: TRBJ1-5
size: .
DNA: TGTGCCAGCTCACCGTCGGGGCAGGGGTGGGGGAATCAGCCCCAGCATTTT
CDR3: CASSPSGQGWGNQPQHF

V: TRBV30
D: TRBD1
J: TRBJ1-3
size: .
DNA: TGTGCCTGGAGTGTACTTGGACAGGGTGGAAACACCATATATTTT
CDR3: CAWSVLGQGGNTIYF

V: TRBV6-5
D: TRBD1
J: TRBJ1-2
size: .
DNA: TGTGCCAGCAGACGGGACAGGGGGGCCTATGGCTACACCTTC
CDR3: CASRRDRGAYGYTF

V: TRBV7-6
D: TRBD2
J: TRBJ2-1
size: .
DNA: TGTGCCAGCAGCTCGACTAGCGGGAGCGGCGCTGAGCAGTTCTTC
CDR3: CASSSTSGSGAEQFF

V: TRBV7-9
D: TRBD2
J: TRBJ2-1
size: .
DNA: TGTGCCAGCAGCTTATCCCTAGCGGGCTCCTACAATGAGCAGTTCTTC
CDR3: CASSLSLAGSYNEQFF

V: TRBV2
D: TRBD1
J: TRBJ1-1
size: .
DNA: TGTGCCAGCAGAATGGGGGCAGGGGGCTCCACTGAAGCTTTCTTT
CDR3: CASRMGAGGSTEAFF

V: TRBV5-4
D: TRBD1
J: TRBJ1-2
size: .
DNA: TGTGCCAGCAGCTTCCCCGGACAGGCTGGCTACACCTTC
CDR3: CASSFPGQAGYTF